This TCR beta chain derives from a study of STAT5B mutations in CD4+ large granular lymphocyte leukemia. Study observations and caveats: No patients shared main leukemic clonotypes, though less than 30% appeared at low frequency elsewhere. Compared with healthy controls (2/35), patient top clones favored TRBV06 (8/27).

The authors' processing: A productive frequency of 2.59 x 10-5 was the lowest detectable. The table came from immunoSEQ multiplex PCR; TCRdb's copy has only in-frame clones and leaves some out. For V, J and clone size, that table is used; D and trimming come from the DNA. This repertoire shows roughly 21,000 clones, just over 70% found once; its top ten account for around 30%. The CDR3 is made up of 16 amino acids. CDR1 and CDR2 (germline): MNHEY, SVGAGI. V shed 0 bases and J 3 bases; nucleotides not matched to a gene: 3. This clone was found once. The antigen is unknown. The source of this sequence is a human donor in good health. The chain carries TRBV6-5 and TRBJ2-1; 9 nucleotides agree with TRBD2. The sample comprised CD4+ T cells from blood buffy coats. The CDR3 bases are TGTGCCAGCAGTTACTCAGCGGGAGGCTACTACAATGAGCAGTTCTTC. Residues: CASSYSAGGYYNEQFF.